The 27 T cell receptor beta chains in this list originate from one sample, sequenced in a study of radiotherapy plus CTLA-4 blockade in lung cancer. Only in-frame clones appear in the TCRdb table, and some are missing; sequencing was by immunoSEQ multiplex PCR. The table records roughly 32,000 clones, 70% to 75% of them present only once. The sample in question was peripheral blood, obtained from a patient treated with radiotherapy plus ipilimumab. The receptors here all came from a human donor with non-small cell lung cancer that progressed on radiotherapy plus ipilimumab.

The chain has TRBV19 and TRBJ2-4, with TRBD1 identical over 11 bases. Germline V gene sequence: CDR1 LNHDA, CDR2 SQIVND (reference sequence). Trimming removed 1 base from V and 5 bases from J; junction bases left unmatched: 1. The CDR3 runs to 15 residues. CDR3 loop: CASSIVGQGENIQYF. The CDR3 region has the DNA TGTGCCAGTAGTATAGTGGGACAGGGGGAAAACATTCAGTACTTC.

This clone showed up just a few times. V usage is TRBV9 and J usage is TRBJ1-5, with D tentatively TRBD1 (5 bases). V was trimmed by 2 bases and J by 3 bases, leaving 12 bases between them. Looked up from germline, CDR1 is SGDLS and CDR2 is YYNGEE. The CDR3 sequence is 15 residues long. The CDR3, as DNA: TGTGCCAGCAGCGTTGGGGACCGATCCAATCAGCCCCAGCATTTT. Its protein product is CASSVGDRSNQPQHF.

The V gene is TRBV10-1, the J gene TRBJ2-7; TRBD2 matches 10 bases. Germline V CDR1 and CDR2: WNHNN, SYGVQD (reference sequence). The CDR3 has 15 residues. The V gene end was trimmed by 4 bases and the J gene end by 2 bases; junction bases not matched to a gene: 5. The CDR3 protein is CASSGGTSATYEQYF. CDR3 DNA: TGCGCCAGCAGTGGTGGGACTAGCGCGACCTACGAGCAGTACTTC.

The rearrangement uses TRBV28 and TRBJ2-3, with D unresolved. The germline V gene has CDR1 MDHEN and CDR2 SYDVKM. CDR3 length equals 12 residues. V was clipped by 4 bases and J by 7 bases, with 9 bases between them. The CDR3 here is CASSSNDNTQYF. As DNA, the CDR3 is TGTGCCAGCAGTTCCAACGACAATACGCAGTATTTT.

V usage is TRBV4-1 and J usage is TRBJ2-3, with D possibly matching TRBD1 (6 bases). Per germline, CDR1 MGHRA and CDR2 YSYEKL. V was cut by 4 bases and J by 5 bases, with 22 bases left in between. The CDR3 has 17 amino acids. This CDR3 reads CASSRIQGGGLGDTQYF. The DNA for the CDR3 is TGCGCCAGCAGCCGTATACAGGGCGGCGGTCTTGGAGATACGCAGTATTTT.

The rearrangement joins TRBV7-8 to TRBJ2-3; D is ambiguous. V lost 1 base and J 0 bases, leaving 2 bases between the germline ends. Germline V gives CDR1 SGHVS, CDR2 FQNEAQ. The CDR3 sequence is 13 residues long. The CDR3 reads CASSLESTDTQYF. In DNA, the CDR3 is TGTGCCAGCAGCTTAGAAAGCACAGATACGCAGTATTTT.

The sample holds a few counts of this clone. The chain couples TRBV6-6 to TRBJ1-5; D gene unclear. The CDR3 is 14 residues long. Germline lookup yields CDR1 MNHNY and CDR2 SVGAGI (reference sequence). With 8 bases removed from V and 3 bases from J, the gap between germline ends came to 14 bases. CDR3 sequence: CASPWPSYNQPQHF. CDR3 nucleotide sequence: TGTGCCAGCCCTTGGCCAAGCTACAATCAGCCCCAGCATTTT.

V gene TRBV19 combines with J gene TRBJ2-1, with 9 bases identical to TRBD2. CDR3 length: 17 amino acids. J gave up 2 bases and V 3 bases, and 8 bases lay outside the gene matches. Germline assignment: CDR1 LNHDA and CDR2 SQIVND (reference sequence). The CDR3 is CASSMLGASGAYNEQFF. The CDR3 DNA reads as TGTGCCAGTAGTATGTTGGGGGCTAGCGGGGCCTACAATGAGCAGTTCTTC.

The chain uses TRBV6-5 and TRBJ1-5; D is possibly TRBD1 (6 bases). Trimming shortened V by 0 bases and J by 6 bases, and 12 bases separated the two germline ends. This CDR3 has 15 amino acids. Germline CDR1 and CDR2: MNHEY and SVGAGI. In DNA form, the CDR3 reads TGTGCCAGCAGTTACTCGTCAGGGGATACTCAGCCCCAGCATTTT. It is translated as CASSYSSGDTQPQHF.

This chain connects TRBV27 to TRBJ1-3; D possibly corresponds to TRBD1 (5 bases). V dropped 4 bases and J dropped 2 bases, with 9 bases sitting between them. The germline CDR1 and CDR2 sequences are MNHEY and SMNVEV (reference sequence). CDR3 length: 14 residues. CDR3 sequence (DNA): TGTGCCAGCAGTTACACAGGCCCTGGAAACACCATATATTTT. Translating it yields CASSYTGPGNTIYF.

This clone was recorded only once. The V gene is TRBV7-3, the J gene TRBJ2-3; no reliable D call. V gave up 5 bases and J gave up 2 bases, with 14 bases separating them. This CDR3 has 15 amino acids. Looked up from germline, CDR1 is SGHTA and CDR2 is FQGTGA. CDR3 residues: CASSDLGRNTDTQYF. For the CDR3, the DNA is TGTGCCAGCAGCGACCTTGGACGGAACACAGATACGCAGTATTTT.

For this clone: Other DNA sequences within the sample encode an identical CDR3. The chain couples TRBV7-9 to TRBJ1-1; D not resolved. V lost 5 bases and J lost 0, with 7 bases in between. Germline V lookup: CDR1 SEHNR, CDR2 FQNEAQ (reference sequence). CDR3 length: 13 amino acids. The CDR3 DNA reads as TGTGCCAGCAGCCTAGACATGAACACTGAAGCTTTCTTT. It is translated as CASSLDMNTEAFF.

This chain uses TRBV5-1 with TRBJ2-6; possibly TRBD2 for D (6 bases). The CDR3 length is 15 residues. The ends were cut back, 0 bases at V and 9 bases at J, with 13 bases in the middle. In germline, CDR1 is SGHRS, CDR2 YFSETQ. The CDR3 DNA reads TGCGCCAGCAGCTTGGGAGATGCGGGGAGCAACGTCCTGACTTTC. Its translation is CASSLGDAGSNVLTF.

This sequence joins TRBV5-5 and TRBJ2-6, with D tentatively TRBD1 (5 bases). This CDR3 is 16 amino acids long. V lost 3 bases, J lost 0 bases, and 10 bases lay in between. CDR1 and CDR2 from the germline V gene are SGHKS and YYEKEE (reference sequence). CDR3 sequence reads: CASSWTYTSGANVLTF. In nucleotides, the CDR3 is TGTGCCAGCAGCTGGACATACACCTCTGGGGCCAACGTCCTGACTTTC.

The gene calls are TRBV10-3 and TRBJ2-7; possibly TRBD2 for D (5 bases). The germline V gene encodes CDR1 ENHRY and CDR2 SYGVKD. The V end was cut by 10 bases, the J end by 1 base, with 17 bases between. The CDR3 has 14 amino acids. CDR3 protein: CATLWELGSYEQYF. The CDR3, as DNA: TGTGCCACCTTATGGGAGTTGGGTTCCTACGAGCAGTACTTC.

This clone turned up a few times. The chain uses TRBV19 and TRBJ1-1, with D uncertain. Trimming pared 7 bases from V and 0 bases from J, leaving 9 bases between. The CDR3 runs to 13 residues. Germline loops: CDR1 LNHDA, CDR2 SQIVND (reference sequence). CDR3 sequence reads: CASTRTMNTEAFF. For the CDR3, the DNA is TGTGCCAGTACTCGAACCATGAACACTGAAGCTTTCTTT.

Note on this clone: One junction end disagrees with the germline gene, perhaps due to a read error. This rearrangement joins TRBV7-9 to TRBJ1-1, with TRBD1 identical over 7 bases. In germline, CDR1 is SEHNR, CDR2 FQNEAQ (reference sequence). This CDR3 contains 14 residues. The CDR3 protein is CASSGQALGTEASF. The CDR3 DNA reads as TGTGCCAGCAGTGGACAGGCCCTAGGCACTGAAGCTTCCTTT.

The chain combines TRBV6-5 with TRBJ1-2, with 12 positions matching TRBD1. This CDR3 has 15 amino acids. CDR1 is MNHEY and CDR2 is SVGAGI in the germline V gene. V was clipped by 6 bases and J by 6 bases; unmatched bases: 8. The CDR3 nucleotides are TGTGCCAGCAGGCGGCCGGGGACAGGGGGCGATGGCTACACCTTC. This codes for CASRRPGTGGDGYTF.

CDR3 amino acids: CASSRDPGLAGNTGELFF. The CDR3 DNA is TGTGCCAGCAGCCGCGACCCGGGACTAGCGGGAAACACCGGGGAGCTGTTTTTT. V and J are TRBV4-2 and TRBJ2-2, with TRBD2 matching over 13 bases. CDR1 and CDR2 from the germline V gene are LGHNA and YNFKEQ. After removal of 4 bases from V and 2 bases from J, the junction contained 7 bases not matched to a gene. The CDR3 is made up of 18 amino acids.

The CDR3 protein is CASTRWAGLTDTQYF. DNA for the CDR3: TGTGCCAGCACCAGGTGGGCAGGGCTCACAGATACGCAGTATTTT. J is TRBJ2-3 and V is TRBV2; D might be TRBD1 (5 bases). Germline-derived CDR1 and CDR2 are SNHLY and FYNNEI. The CDR3 totals 15 residues. V lost 7 bases and J lost 2, with 16 bases in between.

The rearrangement joins TRBV25-1 to TRBJ2-3; 7 nucleotides match TRBD1. The CDR3 loop spans 13 amino acids. The V gene end was trimmed by 5 bases and the J gene end by 3 bases; junction bases not matched to a gene: 2. Germline V gene sequence: CDR1 MGHDK, CDR2 SYGVNS. CDR3 DNA sequence: TGTGCCAGCAGTTACAGGGGAACAGATACGCAGTATTTT. Its translation is CASSYRGTDTQYF.

This clone has only a few counts. The J gene is TRBJ2-5, the V gene TRBV4-1, with 8 bases matching TRBD1. This CDR3 spans 15 amino acids. Germline CDR1 reads MGHRA; CDR2 reads YSYEKL. J gave up 3 bases and V 3 bases, and 6 bases lay outside the gene matches. CDR3 amino acids: CASSHQDRVEETQYF. In DNA form, the CDR3 reads TGCGCCAGCAGCCATCAGGACAGGGTTGAAGAGACCCAGTACTTC.

The chain combines TRBV6-1 with TRBJ1-2; D remains ambiguous. With 11 bases removed from V and 5 bases from J, the gap between germline ends came to 18 bases. This CDR3 spans 13 amino acids. Per the germline V gene, CDR1 is MNHNS and CDR2 is SASEGT. The CDR3 DNA reads as TGTGCCTCCAGAGCCCCCTCGGTTTATGGCTACACCTTC. Residues: CASRAPSVYGYTF.

This chain uses TRBV27 with TRBJ1-2; unclear D gene. Germline CDR1 is MNHEY and CDR2 is SMNVEV (reference sequence). The CDR3 sequence is 14 residues long. V dropped 5 bases and J dropped 2 bases, with 12 bases sitting between them. CDR3 loop: CASSLGRANYGYTF. CDR3 bases: TGTGCCAGCAGTCTAGGGAGAGCGAACTATGGCTACACCTTC.

This chain uses TRBV10-2 with TRBJ2-2; tentatively, D is TRBD2 (8 bases). This CDR3 has 15 residues. Germline V lookup: CDR1 WSHSY, CDR2 SAAADI. V was cut by 7 bases and J by 6 bases, with 18 bases left in between. The CDR3 here is CASKGGGRSAGELFF. DNA for the CDR3: TGCGCCAGCAAAGGGGGCGGGAGGTCCGCCGGGGAGCTGTTTTTT.

This clone ranks as medium-sized (0.01 to 0.1%). This chain uses TRBV9 with TRBJ1-3; 7 nucleotides agree with TRBD1. The CDR3 totals 14 residues. The germline V gene has CDR1 SGDLS and CDR2 YYNGEE. Losses at the gene ends were 3 bases for V and 4 bases for J; bases not matched to a gene: 4. CDR3 nucleotide sequence: TGTGCCAGCAGCGGACAGGGATACGGAAACACCATATATTTT. Translation: CASSGQGYGNTIYF.

This clone is categorized as medium-sized. The chain joins TRBV19 to TRBJ1-1; D gene ambiguous. This CDR3 region has 12 residues. CDR1 is LNHDA, CDR2 SQIVND, per germline (reference sequence). The germline V and J ends were trimmed by 6 bases and 1 base, with 6 bases remaining between them. CDR3 loop: CASSPGNTEAFF. In nucleotides, the CDR3 is TGTGCCAGTAGCCCAGGGAACACTGAAGCTTTCTTT. Full variable domain (missing parts from reference TRBV19 and TRBJ1-1): DGGITQSPKYLFRKEGQNVTLSCEQNLNHDAMYWYRQDPGQGLRLIYYSQIVNDFQKGDIAEGYSVSREKKESFPLTVTSAQKNPTAFYLCASSPGNTEAFFGQGTRLTVV.